The sequence of this T cell receptor (beta chain) was determined in a study of CD8+ T cells in alopecia areata. Study-wide context: Grafts of skin from C3H/HeJ donors aged about 6-12 months with spontaneous alopecia went to female C3H/HeJ mice aged roughly 7-11 weeks. Study-level results: Scalp sequencing captures resident alphabeta T cells of normal skin too.

Cutaneous lymph node cells were pooled, and they were sorted using CD4, CD8alpha, NKG2D, NKG2ACE and other markers. Trimming removed 5 bases at V and 2 bases at J, with 13 bases between. Germline V gene lookup returns CDR1 SGHND and CDR2 FRSKSL. CDR3 length equals 16 residues. In each case, RNA was isolated and then reverse transcribed into cDNA as the sequencing template. Clones were sequenced by immunoSEQ multiplex PCR, and TCRdb holds only the in-frame ones, with some missing. The sample yields 250,000 or so clones, without any singletons. With respect to this clone: Its antigen is as yet unknown. Here the gene names and germline are mouse. The read halts 3 residues ahead of the CDR3 end, with the missing end drawn from the germline J gene.

Input material: CD4+ T cells sorted from a lymph node. This chain links TRBV15 with TRBJ1-6; TRBD1 might be the D (5 bases). TRBJ1-6 is an ORF for which the function is uncertain. This receptor was identified in a C3H/HeJ mouse with alopecia areata. The strain is characterized by the MHC haplotype H2-k. The CDR3 spells CASSPPRDPYNSPLYF. CDR3 DNA, as far as it was read: TGTGCCAGCAGTCCCCCCAGGGATCCCTATAATTCGCCC.